These 30 T cell receptor beta chains were sequenced from one sample in a study of blood T cell repertoires in COVID-19. Using immunoSEQ multiplex PCR, the repertoire was profiled, and TCRdb retains in-frame clones only, with some absent. The sample has about 69,000 clones, roughly 73% seen once; the top ten hold roughly 50%. Sequences were obtained from peripheral blood. The origin of the receptors is a human donor in a cohort sampled during active COVID-19.

This sequence joins TRBV18 and TRBJ2-7; 7 positions agree with TRBD1. Germline values: CDR1 KGHSH, CDR2 LQKENI. The J segment lost 3 bases and the V segment lost 5 bases, leaving 4 bases of the junction unmatched. The CDR3 runs to 13 residues. In nucleotides, the CDR3 is TGTGCCAGCTCAGGACAGGATGACTACGAGCAGTACTTC. This translates into CASSGQDDYEQYF.

This clone was observed a single time. This chain links TRBV6-4 with TRBJ2-6, with a weak D call TRBD2 (6 bases). Germline V gives CDR1 MRHNA, CDR2 SNTAGT. The germline V and J ends were trimmed by 3 bases and 2 bases, with 11 bases remaining between them. There are 16 residues in the CDR3. CDR3 in amino acids: CASSETGGAGANVLTF. CDR3 bases: TGTGCCAGCAGTGAGACTGGCGGGGCTGGGGCCAACGTCCTGACTTTC.

This clone was recorded many times. The J gene is TRBJ2-2, the V gene TRBV5-4; the D is unclear. The CDR3 sequence is 15 residues long. CDR1 and CDR2 from the germline V gene are SGHNT and YYREEE (reference sequence). V lost 5 bases to trimming and J lost 4 bases, with 15 bases between them. The DNA for the CDR3 is TGTGCCAGCAGGCTATCAGGCACGACCACCGGGGAGCTGTTTTTT. Protein product: CASRLSGTTTGELFF.

This clone was seen a few times. CDR3 protein: CASSSTGSDTQYF. The DNA of the CDR3 is TGTGCCAGCAGTTCTACAGGGTCTGATACGCAGTATTTT. The chain uses TRBV5-6 and TRBJ2-3, with D maybe TRBD1 (6 bases). The CDR3 sequence is 13 residues long. Germline V gene sequence: CDR1 SGHDT, CDR2 YYEEEE. V was trimmed by 5 bases and J by 6 bases, leaving 13 bases between them.

The rearrangement links TRBV10-3 to TRBJ2-5; a weak D match, TRBD1 (6 bases). Germline V lookup: CDR1 ENHRY, CDR2 SYGVKD. Trimming removed 3 bases at V and 2 bases at J, with 19 bases between. The CDR3 runs to 17 residues. Written as DNA, the CDR3 is TGTGCCATCAGTGATCTGGCAGGGGATTGGTGGCAAGAGACCCAGTACTTC. This encodes CAISDLAGDWWQETQYF.

V usage is TRBV5-4 and J usage is TRBJ2-5; 16 bases align to TRBD2. The CDR3 runs to 14 residues. Germline assignment: CDR1 SGHNT and CDR2 YYREEE (reference sequence). V shed 5 bases and J 9 bases; nucleotides not matched to a gene: 4. The CDR3 nucleotides are TGTGCCAGCAGGCCCGGGACTAGCGGGGGGGCCCAGTACTTC. Protein sequence: CASRPGTSGGAQYF.

Only a few counts were recorded for this clone. The chain couples TRBV10-2 to TRBJ2-7; 12 bases are shared with TRBD2. The germline gives CDR1 WSHSY, CDR2 SAAADI. The CDR3 has 14 residues. Germline trimming cut 6 bases from V and 3 bases from J; bases unmatched to any gene: 3. CDR3 nucleotides: TGCGCCAGCAGCGGACTAGCGGGACTCTACGAGCAGTACTTC. Translated: CASSGLAGLYEQYF.

V usage is TRBV5-6 and J usage is TRBJ2-3; 7 bases are shared with TRBD1. Germline assignment: CDR1 SGHDT and CDR2 YYEEEE. The CDR3 has 15 residues. V shed 3 bases and J 5 bases; nucleotides not matched to a gene: 9. Here the CDR3 reads CASSSAHRGQDTQYF. For the CDR3, the DNA is TGTGCCAGCAGCTCTGCCCACAGGGGACAAGATACGCAGTATTTT.

The chain uses TRBV10-3 and TRBJ1-1, with a weak D call TRBD1 (5 bases). This CDR3 comprises 15 residues. V lost 3 bases to trimming and J lost 0 bases, with 11 bases between them. Germline V lookup: CDR1 ENHRY, CDR2 SYGVKD. In DNA, the CDR3 is TGTGCCATCAGTGAACGAGGACAACTGAACACTGAAGCTTTCTTT. It yields the protein CAISERGQLNTEAFF.

The CDR3 loop is CASSRDKDRGASRNEQFF. The CDR3 DNA follows: TGTGCCAGCAGCAGAGACAAGGACAGGGGGGCTAGTAGGAATGAGCAGTTCTTC. The V and J genes are TRBV21-1 and TRBJ2-1; TRBD1, the table's D call, lacks a check against the DNA. TRBV21-1 is noted as a pseudogene. This CDR3 spans 18 amino acids.

The V gene is TRBV3-1 (or the pseudogene TRBV3-2), the J gene TRBJ1-4, with TRBD1 identical over 9 bases. Germline CDR1 and CDR2: LGHDT and YNNKEL (reference sequence). V gave up 4 bases and J gave up 5 bases; unmatched junction bases: 5. This CDR3 comprises 15 residues. The CDR3 nucleotides are TGTGCCAGCAGCCTAGGGACAGGGTCGAATGAAAAACTGTTTTTT. Translated, it gives CASSLGTGSNEKLFF.

The V call is TRBV12-5, the J call TRBJ2-1; D possibly corresponds to TRBD2 (6 bases). Germline CDR1 reads LGHNT; CDR2 reads FRNRAP. The germline V and J ends were trimmed by 7 bases and 5 bases, with 24 bases remaining between them. The CDR3 is 17 amino acids. The DNA for the CDR3 is TGTGCTAGTGCCCTATCCGGCCTAGCGAGGAGGGACAATGAGCAGTTCTTC. Translated, it gives CASALSGLARRDNEQFF.

A remark on this clone: Since a much larger clone is just one base distant, this may be a read error. This rearrangement joins TRBV5-1 to TRBJ1-2; possible D gene TRBD1, 6 bases. The CDR3 length is 12 residues. V was trimmed by 4 bases and J by 4 bases, leaving 8 bases between them. Germline-derived CDR1 and CDR2 are SGHRS and YFSETQ. DNA of the CDR3: TGCGCCAGCAGCCCGGACAGCTATGGCTACACCTTC. Encoded protein: CASSPDSYGYTF. Together with reference TRBV5-1 and TRBJ1-2, the CDR3 gives the full variable domain: KAGVTQTPRYLIKTRGQQVTLSCSPISGHRSVSWYQQTPGQGLQFLFEYFSETQRNKGNFPGRFSGRQFSNSRSEMNVSTLELGDSALYLCASSPDSYGYTFGSGTRLTVV.

The V call is TRBV29-1, the J call TRBJ1-4; weak D call: TRBD1 (5 bases). From germline, CDR1 is SQVTM and CDR2 ANQGSEA. Trimming removed 5 bases from V and 8 bases from J, with 12 bases in between. This CDR3 comprises 12 residues. The CDR3 loop reads CSVTQGNEKLFF. For the CDR3, the DNA is TGCAGCGTTACTCAGGGAAACGAAAAACTGTTTTTT.

This clone was seen just once. V usage is TRBV5-4 and J usage is TRBJ2-7; TRBD1 aligns across 7 bases. The CDR3 spans 16 residues. Germline CDR1 is SGHNT and CDR2 is YYREEE (reference sequence). The V and J ends lost 4 bases and 5 bases, in that order; junction bases with no gene match: 15. The CDR3 protein is CASSLRVLGQLDEQYF. Written as DNA, the CDR3 is TGTGCCAGCAGCCTCCGGGTCTTGGGACAGTTAGACGAGCAGTACTTC.

The V and J genes are TRBV27 and TRBJ2-5, with D possibly TRBD2 on 5 matching bases. Trimming shortened V by 5 bases and J by 5 bases, and 9 bases separated the two germline ends. The CDR3 runs 12 residues. CDR1 and CDR2 (germline): MNHEY, SMNVEV (reference sequence). The CDR3 nucleotides are TGTGCCAGCAGTAATAGAGGGGAGACCCAGTACTTC. Protein: CASSNRGETQYF.

Relative to its sample, this clone is medium-sized. V and J are TRBV7-9 and TRBJ2-2; 8 positions agree with TRBD2. Germline V gives CDR1 SEHNR, CDR2 FQNEAQ (reference sequence). V shed 5 bases and J 7 bases; nucleotides not matched to a gene: 12. The CDR3 length is 16 residues. CDR3 sequence: CASSPPGLASRGELFF. The CDR3 region has the DNA TGTGCCAGCAGCCCCCCCGGACTAGCCTCCCGCGGGGAGCTGTTTTTT. The whole variable domain, remainder taken from reference TRBV7-9 and TRBJ2-2, is DTGVSQNPRHKITKRGQNVTFRCDPISEHNRLYWYRQTLGQGPEFLTYFQNEAQLEKSRLLSDRFSAERPKGSFSTLEIQRTEQGDSAMYLCASSPPGLASRGELFFGEGSRLTVL.

This chain joins TRBV10-1 and TRBJ2-7; 7 nucleotides agree with TRBD2. V shed 3 bases, J shed 5 bases, and the junction held 10 bases outside the gene matches. The CDR3 runs to 15 residues. Germline V CDR1 and CDR2: WNHNN, SYGVQD (reference sequence). The chain's CDR3 is CASSDRAGSVNEQYF. The CDR3 DNA follows: TGCGCCAGCAGTGACCGAGCGGGGTCGGTGAACGAGCAGTACTTC.

CDR3 bases: TGTGCCAGCAGTTTCGGGACTAGCGCCTACAATGAGCAGTTCTTC. Encoded protein: CASSFGTSAYNEQFF. The chain employs TRBV27 and TRBJ2-1; 10 nucleotides line up with TRBD2. The V gene end was trimmed by 3 bases and the J gene end by 2 bases; junction bases not matched to a gene: 1. The CDR3 has 15 amino acids. Per the germline V gene, CDR1 is MNHEY and CDR2 is SMNVEV (reference sequence).

This clone was observed once. J is TRBJ2-3 and V is TRBV6-5; 7 bases agree with TRBD1. The CDR3 runs 15 residues. V was clipped by 5 bases and J by 2 bases; unmatched bases: 7. Germline V lookup: CDR1 MNHEY, CDR2 SVGAGI. The CDR3 DNA reads as TGTGCCAGCAGTCCTCGGGACAGTTTCACAGATACGCAGTATTTT. This translates into CASSPRDSFTDTQYF.

The chain couples TRBV18 to TRBJ2-7, with 7 bases lining up with TRBD1. V shed 6 bases, J shed 6 bases, and the junction held 8 bases outside the gene matches. The CDR3 length is 13 residues. From germline, CDR1 is KGHSH and CDR2 LQKENI. CDR3 nucleotide sequence: TGTGCCAGCTCTAGACAGGGTCCTAGCGAGCAGTACTTC. It yields the protein CASSRQGPSEQYF.

This clone has only one observation. The V gene is TRBV12-3 or TRBV12-4, the J gene TRBJ1-2, with TRBD1 matching over 9 bases. The CDR3 covers 13 residues. V was clipped by 3 bases and J by 4 bases; unmatched bases: 0. The CDR3 loop is CASSLGQGYGYTF. Written as DNA, the CDR3 is TGTGCCAGCAGTTTGGGACAGGGCTATGGCTACACCTTC.

The rearrangement joins TRBV19 to TRBJ2-3, with TRBD2 identical over 8 bases. Trimming at V came to 6 bases and at J to 0 bases, leaving 2 bases not matched to a gene. This CDR3 comprises 14 residues. Germline values: CDR1 LNHDA, CDR2 SQIVND (reference sequence). Here the CDR3 DNA reads TGTGCCAGTAGGTCTAGCGGGAGCACAGATACGCAGTATTTT. It is translated as CASRSSGSTDTQYF.

In its sample, this clone was seen once. This rearrangement joins TRBV19 to TRBJ2-7, with 7 bases fitting TRBD1. The trim removed 3 bases at V and 6 bases at J, leaving 14 bases unmatched. Germline lookup yields CDR1 LNHDA and CDR2 SQIVND (reference sequence). This CDR3 is 16 amino acids long. CDR3 in DNA: TGTGCCAGTAGTATGGCTGGGGCAGGGGGAAAAGGCGAGCAGTACTTC. It yields the protein CASSMAGAGGKGEQYF.

This clone was seen only a few times. The rearrangement joins TRBV7-8 to TRBJ2-7; D possibly corresponds to TRBD1 (5 bases). There are 11 residues in the CDR3. Germline V gene sequence: CDR1 SGHVS, CDR2 FQNEAQ. V was shortened by 5 bases and J by 6 bases, with 8 bases between the two germline ends. The CDR3 region is CASSQDTEQYF. In DNA, the CDR3 is TGTGCCAGCAGCCAGGACACCGAGCAGTACTTC.

The sample holds many counts of this clone. This chain links TRBV18 with TRBJ2-1, with TRBD2 identical over 7 bases. J lost 4 bases, V lost 2 bases, and 5 bases had no gene match. Germline V lookup: CDR1 KGHSH, CDR2 LQKENI. The CDR3 runs 15 residues. The CDR3 DNA is TGTGCCAGCTCACCAGAAGCGGGGTCTTACAATGAGCAGTTCTTC. Translating gives CASSPEAGSYNEQFF.

The V gene is TRBV29-1, the J gene TRBJ2-4, with 11 bases matching TRBD2. CDR1 SQVTM and CDR2 ANQGSEA come from the germline V gene. The CDR3 has 13 amino acids. The trim removed 5 bases at V and 7 bases at J, leaving 4 bases unmatched. Here the CDR3 reads CSVRTSGGNIQYF. CDR3 nucleotide sequence: TGCAGCGTTCGCACTAGCGGGGGTAACATTCAGTACTTC.

This chain links TRBV11-2 with TRBJ2-6, with TRBD2 identical over 12 bases. From germline, CDR1 is SGHAT and CDR2 FQNNGV. V was clipped by 2 bases and J by 0 bases; unmatched bases: 2. The CDR3 is 18 amino acids. CDR3 sequence reads: CASSLLAGGVSGANVLTF. The CDR3 DNA is TGTGCCAGCAGCTTACTAGCGGGGGGGGTCTCTGGGGCCAACGTCCTGACTTTC.

This clone was seen a handful of times. The rearrangement joins TRBV25-1 to TRBJ1-2; tentative D call: TRBD1 (6 bases). CDR1 is MGHDK and CDR2 is SYGVNS in the germline V gene. Trimming left V 4 bases short and J 3 bases short, with 12 bases between. CDR3 length: 14 residues. CDR3 residues: CASSGGQGYYGYTF. CDR3 coding DNA: TGTGCCAGCAGTGGGGGCCAGGGGTACTATGGCTACACCTTC.

The chain is built from TRBV4-1 and TRBJ2-7; TRBD1 matches 10 bases. This CDR3 has 16 amino acids. Germline values: CDR1 MGHRA, CDR2 YSYEKL. V shed 0 bases, J shed 1 base, and the junction held 3 bases outside the gene matches. CDR3 coding DNA: TGCGCCAGCAGCCAAGATTCGGGACAGGGGTCCTACGAGCAGTACTTC. Translated, it gives CASSQDSGQGSYEQYF.